The clone carrying this T cell receptor beta chain was counted once. The antigen is not known. Looked up from germline, CDR1 is SEHNR and CDR2 is FQNEAQ (reference sequence). The CDR3 is made up of 15 amino acids. V lost 1 base, J lost 7 bases, and 16 bases lay in between. This specimen belongs to a study of cytomegalovirus exposure and HLA in healthy donors. Study in general: Out of 350 to 400 genotyped donors, about 80% belonged to the Caucasian-associated ancestry cluster. Study-level results: Cytomegalovirus association was assigned to about 150 TCR beta chains. In a later analysis, specific HLA alleles were associated with more than 15,000 TCR beta sequences at a 0.05 false discovery rate.

The PCR ran on 60 Vbeta and 13 Jbeta primers. In the original workflow: In a later analysis, roughly 11 million of 60 million to 80 million unique beta chains occurred in at least two donors. TCRdb's table, derived via immunoSEQ multiplex PCR, lists solely in-frame clones and lacks some. The D gene and trimming were derived from the DNA, and the V and J assignments and clone size from that table. The sample yields about 190,000 clones, more than 70% seen once. The chain couples TRBV7-9 to TRBJ2-5, with D tentatively TRBD1 (6 bases). The sequenced material came from PBMCs. The TCR comes from a man younger than 40 in good health and CMV-seropositive. As DNA, the CDR3 is TGTGCCAGCAGCTTAGGATTTGCAGGGGTAGCGACCCAGTACTTC. Encoded protein: CASSLGFAGVATQYF.